These 3 T cell receptor beta chains share one sample of origin, sequenced in a study of OX40 agonist ivuxolimab in advanced cancers. The method was immunoSEQ multiplex PCR; TCRdb's version includes in-frame clones alone and lacks a portion of them. Among approximately 66,000 clones, 85% to 90% were seen once, and the ten largest hold roughly 6.5%. Sequenced material: CD4+ or CD8+ T cells sorted from blood, taken in a trial of the OX40 agonist ivuxolimab. These TCRs come from an adult with an advanced solid tumor such as melanoma, head and neck, liver or kidney cancer.

V usage is TRBV13 and J usage is TRBJ2-7; 13 nucleotides align to TRBD2. The V gene's germline CDR1 is PRHDT and CDR2 FYEKMQ (reference sequence). V was pared by 5 bases and J by 5 bases, with 3 bases of the junction left unmatched. CDR3 size: 14 residues. The CDR3 region has the DNA TGTGCCAGCAGCCCCGGACTAGCGGGAGACGAGCAGTACTTC. Amino acids: CASSPGLAGDEQYF.

The rearrangement joins TRBV7-9 to TRBJ2-7; D remains unclear. The ends were cut back, 0 bases at V and 0 bases at J, with 3 bases in the middle. This CDR3 spans 13 amino acids. Germline CDR1 SEHNR, CDR2 FQNEAQ (reference sequence). The CDR3 DNA reads as TGTGCCAGCAGCTTAGCCAGCTCCTACGAGCAGTACTTC. Translation gives CASSLASSYEQYF.

Relative to its sample, this clone is medium-sized. This sequence joins TRBV4-1 and TRBJ1-1; D is unclear. The CDR3 extends over 16 amino acids. Germline values: CDR1 MGHRA, CDR2 YSYEKL. V lost 3 bases, J lost 3 bases, and 17 bases lay in between. CDR3 nucleotides: TGCGCCAGCAGCCACCCAACCACTCACATAGACACTGAAGCTTTCTTT. It encodes CASSHPTTHIDTEAFF.